One and the same sample provided the 6 T cell receptor beta chains below, sequenced in a study of OX40 agonist ivuxolimab in advanced cancers. TCRdb's table, derived via immunoSEQ multiplex PCR, lists solely in-frame clones and lacks some. This sample has about 22,000 clones, with approximately 88% found just once. The sample here was CD4+ or CD8+ T cells sorted from blood, taken in a trial of the OX40 agonist ivuxolimab. The receptors stem from an adult with an advanced solid tumor such as melanoma, head and neck, liver or kidney cancer.

The gene calls are TRBV27 and TRBJ1-1, with D possibly matching TRBD1 (5 bases). The ends were cut back, 2 bases at V and 5 bases at J, with 9 bases in the middle. The CDR3 totals 13 residues. The germline V gene has CDR1 MNHEY and CDR2 SMNVEV (reference sequence). Here the CDR3 DNA reads TGTGCCAGCAGTTTAGGGGGGAAGACTGAAGCTTTCTTT. This gives the protein CASSLGGKTEAFF.

The gene calls are TRBV19 and TRBJ1-1; possible D gene TRBD1, 5 bases. This CDR3 is 16 amino acids long. V shed 3 bases and J shed 5 bases, with 19 bases lying between them. Germline assignment: CDR1 LNHDA and CDR2 SQIVND (reference sequence). The CDR3 DNA sequence: TGTGCCAGTAGTATGGGGCCGTGGGGGGGGAGGACTGAAGCTTTCTTT. It is translated as CASSMGPWGGRTEAFF. The full variable domain, in which reference TRBV19 and TRBJ1-1 provide the parts outside the CDR3, is DGGITQSPKYLFRKEGQNVTLSCEQNLNHDAMYWYRQDPGQGLRLIYYSQIVNDFQKGDIAEGYSVSREKKESFPLTVTSAQKNPTAFYLCASSMGPWGGRTEAFFGQGTRLTVV.

The rearrangement uses TRBV6-1 and TRBJ2-5; a possible D gene is TRBD2 (6 bases). The J call may be mistaken, given a closer DNA end match to TRBJ2-7. The CDR3 is 13 residues long. CDR1 MNHNS and CDR2 SASEGT come from the germline V gene. The CDR3: CASSPGLLYEQYF. CDR3 DNA sequence: TGTGCCAGCAGTCCGGGACTTCTCTACGAGCAGTACTTC.

This clone was picked up one time. The chain couples TRBV7-2 to TRBJ2-7, with D possibly matching TRBD1 (6 bases). Deletions cut 2 bases from V and 3 bases from J, with 14 bases between. The germline CDR1 and CDR2 sequences are SGHTA and FQGNSA. The CDR3 runs to 15 residues. CDR3 in amino acids: CASSLNHRGHYEQYF. CDR3 coding DNA: TGTGCCAGCAGCTTAAACCACCGGGGACACTACGAGCAGTACTTC.

This sequence joins TRBV9 and TRBJ2-3; D tentatively fits TRBD1 or TRBD2 (5 bases each). Trimming took 0 bases from V and 1 from J, leaving 12 bases between them. Germline V gene data show CDR1 as SGDLS and CDR2 as YYNGEE. CDR3 size: 16 residues. The CDR3 is CASSVGDPLGTDTQYF. The DNA of the CDR3 is TGTGCCAGCAGCGTAGGGGACCCGTTGGGCACAGATACGCAGTATTTT.

The rearrangement links TRBV19 to TRBJ2-1, with D tentatively TRBD1 or TRBD2 (5 bases each). V was cut by 3 bases and J by 5 bases, with 14 bases left in between. Germline V gene sequence: CDR1 LNHDA, CDR2 SQIVND (reference sequence). The length of the CDR3 is 15 residues. CDR3 DNA sequence: TGTGCCAGTAGTATGGGAGACAGTTGGGACAATGAGCAGTTCTTC. This codes for CASSMGDSWDNEQFF.